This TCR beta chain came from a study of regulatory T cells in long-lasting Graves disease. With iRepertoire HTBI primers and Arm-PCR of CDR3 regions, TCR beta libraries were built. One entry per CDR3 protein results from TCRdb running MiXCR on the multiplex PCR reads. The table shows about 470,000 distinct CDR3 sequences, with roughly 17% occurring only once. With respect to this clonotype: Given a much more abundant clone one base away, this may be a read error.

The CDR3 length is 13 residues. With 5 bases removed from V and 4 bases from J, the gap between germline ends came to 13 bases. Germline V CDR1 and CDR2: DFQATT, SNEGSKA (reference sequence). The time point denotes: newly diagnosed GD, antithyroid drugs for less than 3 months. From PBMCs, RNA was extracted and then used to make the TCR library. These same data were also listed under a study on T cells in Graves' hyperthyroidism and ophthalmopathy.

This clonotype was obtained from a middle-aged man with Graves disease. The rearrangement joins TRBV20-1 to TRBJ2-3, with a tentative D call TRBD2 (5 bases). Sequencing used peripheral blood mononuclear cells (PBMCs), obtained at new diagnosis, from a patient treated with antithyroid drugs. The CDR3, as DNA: TGCAGTGCTTCAGACCCCGGGGCAGATACGCAGTATTTT. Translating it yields CSASDPGADTQYF.